These 31 T cell receptor beta chains came from one sample sequenced in a study of neurological immune-mediated disorders. Time point in this sample: longitudinal time-point 3. In TCRdb, the 5' RACE reads were re-called with MiXCR into one record per CDR3 protein. Of around 97,000 distinct CDR3 sequences listed, approximately 10% are singletons. Material for sequencing was PBMCs. These TCRs come from a female donor with HTLV-1-associated myelopathy (HAM/TSP).

This clonotype was seen many times. A much more abundant neighbour one base away suggests this may be a read error. The genes are TRBV5-1 and TRBJ1-1; unclear D gene. There are 13 residues in the CDR3. Germline-derived CDR1 and CDR2 are SGHRS and YFSETQ. This CDR3 is CTSSWRENTEAFF. CDR3 in DNA: TGCACCAGCAGCTGGCGGGAGAACACTGAAGCTTTCTTT. The full variable domain, its missing parts supplied by reference TRBV5-1 and TRBJ1-1, is KAGVTQTPRYLIKTRGQQVTLSCSPISGHRSVSWYQQTPGQGLQFLFEYFSETQRNKGNFPGRFSGRQFSNSRSEMNVSTLELGDSALYLCTSSWRENTEAFFGQGTRLTVV.

This clonotype was detected many times. The CDR3 sequence is CASSPRDSTDTQYF. The CDR3 nucleotides are TGTGCCAGCAGCCCGAGGGACAGCACAGATACGCAGTATTTT. The chain joins TRBV7-8 to TRBJ2-3, with D possibly called TRBD1 or TRBD2 (5 bases each). The CDR3 is made up of 14 amino acids. V was shortened by 5 bases and J by 0 bases, with 9 bases between the two germline ends. The germline V gene encodes CDR1 SGHVS and CDR2 FQNEAQ.

This clonotype was recorded many times. CDR3 nucleotides: TGTGCCAGCAGCTTAGTGGGCGGGGGGCGCCAAGAGACCCAGTACTTC. Its protein is CASSLVGGGRQETQYF. V is TRBV11-2 and J is TRBJ2-5; 8 bases map to TRBD2. This CDR3 is built from 16 residues. CDR1 is SGHAT, CDR2 FQNNGV, per germline. V shed 1 base and J 1 base; nucleotides not matched to a gene: 5.

This clonotype was seen repeatedly, ten times or more. V gene TRBV5-1 combines with J gene TRBJ2-7; the match to TRBD2 covers 7 bases. Germline V gene data show CDR1 as SGHRS and CDR2 as YFSETQ. Unmatched junction bases numbered 11, after V lost 4 bases and J lost 1 base. The length of the CDR3 is 16 residues. CDR3: CASSLTTGTTSYEQYF. For the CDR3, the DNA is TGCGCCAGCAGCCTCACTACCGGGACTACATCCTACGAGCAGTACTTC.

The chain carries TRBV24-1 and TRBJ1-2; TRBD1 might be the D (5 bases). Trimming took 5 bases from V and 7 from J, leaving 19 bases between them. CDR1 is KGHDR, CDR2 SFDVKD, per germline. The CDR3 runs to 15 residues. DNA for the CDR3: TGTGCCACCAGTGGGAGACAGCCCCGTCAAGGTGGCTACACCTTC. Translated, it gives CATSGRQPRQGGYTF.

This clonotype showed up many times. The V and J genes are TRBV7-9 and TRBJ2-7, with a possible D match to TRBD1 (6 bases). Trimming shortened V by 5 bases and J by 0 bases, and 17 bases separated the two germline ends. CDR3 length: 16 amino acids. Germline-derived CDR1 and CDR2 are SEHNR and FQNEAQ (reference sequence). CDR3 sequence: CASSPKGQYSSYEQYF. CDR3 in DNA: TGTGCCAGCAGCCCGAAAGGACAGTACAGCTCCTACGAGCAGTACTTC.

This clonotype was seen many times. The chain has TRBV9 and TRBJ2-1, with D unresolved. Trimming removed 0 bases at V and 8 bases at J, with 18 bases between. The V gene's germline CDR1 is SGDLS and CDR2 YYNGEE. This CDR3 has 16 residues. The CDR3 region has the DNA TGTGCCAGCAGCGTAGGGGATCGGGCGGCTATTTATGAGCAGTTCTTC. This sequence encodes CASSVGDRAAIYEQFF.

Only a few counts were recorded for this clonotype. This chain links TRBV29-1 with TRBJ2-1; TRBD1 aligns across 8 bases. Germline V gives CDR1 SQVTM, CDR2 ANQGSEA. The CDR3 spans 14 residues. Trimming cost V 6 bases and J 4 bases; bases outside gene matches: 8. The CDR3 here is CSVGGQVLYNEQFF. The CDR3 coding sequence is TGCAGCGTGGGGGGACAGGTACTTTACAATGAGCAGTTCTTC.

There are many counts of this clonotype. Written as DNA, the CDR3 is TGCGCCAGCAGCTTATGGGTGACAGGGGGTTATAGCAATCAGCCCCAGCATTTT. Its protein is CASSLWVTGGYSNQPQHF. The J gene is TRBJ1-5, the V gene TRBV5-1, with 9 bases matching TRBD1. The CDR3 totals 18 residues. The trim removed 2 bases at V and 0 bases at J, leaving 9 bases unmatched. Germline-derived CDR1 and CDR2 are SGHRS and YFSETQ. The full variable domain, with the rest looked up from reference TRBV5-1 and TRBJ1-5, is KAGVTQTPRYLIKTRGQQVTLSCSPISGHRSVSWYQQTPGQGLQFLFEYFSETQRNKGNFPGRFSGRQFSNSRSEMNVSTLELGDSALYLCASSLWVTGGYSNQPQHFGDGTRLSIL.

This clonotype came up many times. The V gene is TRBV10-3, the J gene TRBJ2-3, with 10 bases fitting TRBD2. Germline trimming cut 10 bases from V and 0 bases from J; bases unmatched to any gene: 7. The CDR3 runs to 15 residues. CDR1 and CDR2 from the germline V gene are ENHRY and SYGVKD. CDR3 nucleotide sequence: TGTGCCACCGCCCGGACTAGCGGAAGCACAGATACGCAGTATTTT. As protein: CATARTSGSTDTQYF.

The chain recombines TRBV27 with TRBJ2-3; TRBD2 aligns across 8 bases. V gave up 4 bases and J gave up 2 bases; unmatched junction bases: 8. The CDR3 is made up of 16 amino acids. Germline V gene data show CDR1 as MNHEY and CDR2 as SMNVEV (reference sequence). The CDR3 DNA reads as TGTGCCAGCAGTTCCCGTCATAGCGGGGACACAGATACGCAGTATTTT. Translation: CASSSRHSGDTDTQYF.

This clonotype has a count of ten or more. The genes are TRBV5-1 and TRBJ2-6, with a tentative D call TRBD1 (5 bases). The CDR3 consists of 16 residues. Germline V gene sequence: CDR1 SGHRS, CDR2 YFSETQ. Trimming cost V 2 bases and J 2 bases, with 11 bases left between them. The CDR3 nucleotides are TGCGCCAGCAGCTTAGGGCAGGGTGCTGGGGCCAACGTCCTGACTTTC. This codes for CASSLGQGAGANVLTF.

The chain carries TRBV28 and TRBJ1-5; D ambiguous. The CDR3 totals 13 residues. CDR1 and CDR2 (germline): MDHEN, SYDVKM. The V end was cut by 3 bases, the J end by 6 bases, with 9 bases between. CDR3 bases: TGTGCCAGCAGTTTCGGGGTCGTTCAGCCCCAGCATTTT. Translation: CASSFGVVQPQHF.

This clonotype was seen ten or more times. The V gene is TRBV24-1, the J gene TRBJ2-2; a weak D match, TRBD1 (5 bases). Germline values: CDR1 KGHDR, CDR2 SFDVKD. The V end lost 4 bases, the J end lost 5 bases, and 10 bases lay between the germline ends. CDR3 size: 14 residues. The CDR3 region has the DNA TGTGCCACCAGTGACCACCCAGGGACCGGGGAGCTGTTTTTT. Translated: CATSDHPGTGELFF.

This clonotype occurred many times. The chain has TRBV10-3 and TRBJ2-5; TRBD2 agrees at 12 bases. The V gene end was trimmed by 10 bases and the J gene end by 3 bases; junction bases not matched to a gene: 9. From germline, CDR1 is ENHRY and CDR2 SYGVKD. CDR3 length: 15 amino acids. The CDR3 DNA follows: TGTGCCACCCTACCTCGACTAGCGGGGGAAGAGACCCAGTACTTC. It is translated as CATLPRLAGEETQYF.

Comments on this clonotype: Since a much larger clone is just one base distant, this may be a read error. As the CDR3 is not closed by the conserved phenylalanine or tryptophan, this likely results from a read error. The chain has TRBV5-1 and TRBJ2-5; D gene unclear. Germline assignment: CDR1 SGHRS and CDR2 YFSETQ. Trimming took 4 bases from V and 4 from J, leaving 8 bases between them. The CDR3 covers 12 residues. In nucleotides, the CDR3 is TGCGCCAGCAGCACACAAGGAGAGACCCAGTACATC. This gives the protein CASSTQGETQYI.

In its sample, this clonotype was seen many times. The DNA of the CDR3 is TGCAGTGCTATCCCCGGGACAGGGATGGTTTGGGAGCAGTTCTTC. Translating gives CSAIPGTGMVWEQFF. The gene calls are TRBV20-1 and TRBJ2-1; TRBD1 matches at 9 bases. The CDR3 has 15 amino acids. The germline CDR1 and CDR2 sequences are DFQATT and SNEGSKA (reference sequence). Losses at the gene ends were 4 bases for V and 10 bases for J; bases not matched to a gene: 14.

The chain uses TRBV18 and TRBJ1-2; D unclear. Germline CDR1 is KGHSH and CDR2 is LQKENI. The V and J ends lost 2 bases and 6 bases respectively, with 13 bases between them. This CDR3 contains 14 residues. For the CDR3, the DNA is TGTGCCAGCTCACCAGCCACAAGTGCGGATGGCTACACCTTC. Protein sequence: CASSPATSADGYTF.

This chain uses TRBV5-5 with TRBJ2-3; 7 bases match TRBD2. Germline lookup yields CDR1 SGHKS and CDR2 YYEKEE (reference sequence). The CDR3 length is 15 residues. V gave up 2 bases and J gave up 1 base; unmatched junction bases: 4. In DNA form, the CDR3 reads TGTGCCAGCAGCTTCCAAGCGGGGCGCACAGATACGCAGTATTTT. Its protein product is CASSFQAGRTDTQYF.

This clonotype was seen only once. The rearrangement joins TRBV28 to TRBJ2-2; no definite D call. The ends were cut back, 10 bases at V and 9 bases at J, with 21 bases in the middle. The CDR3 totals 14 residues. Per germline, CDR1 MDHEN and CDR2 SYDVKM. The DNA for the CDR3 is TGTGCCATCTTATCCGGCGGACGGTCCTGGGAGCTGTTTTTT. This encodes CAILSGGRSWELFF.

This clonotype was observed many times. The chain uses TRBV5-1 and TRBJ2-1; 10 bases match TRBD2. Germline values: CDR1 SGHRS, CDR2 YFSETQ. This CDR3 spans 14 amino acids. The trim removed 5 bases at V and 4 bases at J, leaving 3 bases unmatched. The CDR3 is CASRLAGEYNEQFF. CDR3 coding DNA: TGCGCCAGCAGGCTAGCGGGGGAGTACAATGAGCAGTTCTTC. The full variable domain, its missing parts supplied by reference TRBV5-1 and TRBJ2-1, is KAGVTQTPRYLIKTRGQQVTLSCSPISGHRSVSWYQQTPGQGLQFLFEYFSETQRNKGNFPGRFSGRQFSNSRSEMNVSTLELGDSALYLCASRLAGEYNEQFFGPGTRLTVL.

This clonotype was detected a few times. The V call is TRBV12-3 or TRBV12-4, the J call TRBJ2-3; TRBD1 agrees at 8 bases. With 3 bases clipped from V and 4 bases from J, the junction kept 6 bases outside the gene matches. CDR3 length: 15 residues. This CDR3 is CASSLQGAGADTQYF. The CDR3 nucleotides read TGTGCCAGCAGTTTGCAGGGGGCCGGGGCAGATACGCAGTATTTT.

This clonotype was counted at least ten times. The chain uses TRBV5-1 and TRBJ2-7; the D is unclear. Between the trimmed V and J ends, which lost 0 bases and 1 base, there was a span of 11 bases. This CDR3 comprises 15 residues. The V gene's germline CDR1 is SGHRS and CDR2 YFSETQ. The CDR3 DNA sequence: TGCGCCAGCAGCTTGGGCCCCGGCAGATCCTACGAGCAGTACTTC. It is translated as CASSLGPGRSYEQYF. The full variable domain, in which reference TRBV5-1 and TRBJ2-7 provide the parts outside the CDR3, is KAGVTQTPRYLIKTRGQQVTLSCSPISGHRSVSWYQQTPGQGLQFLFEYFSETQRNKGNFPGRFSGRQFSNSRSEMNVSTLELGDSALYLCASSLGPGRSYEQYFGPGTRLTVT.

This clonotype was seen many times. The V call is TRBV20-1, the J call TRBJ2-7; 7 nucleotides agree with TRBD1. The CDR3 spans 12 residues. CDR1 DFQATT and CDR2 SNEGSKA come from the germline V gene (reference sequence). V gave up 6 bases and J gave up 5 bases; unmatched junction bases: 7. CDR3 coding DNA: TGCAGTGCCAGACAGGGAATCGACGAGCAGTACTTC. Translation: CSARQGIDEQYF.

This clonotype was counted at least ten times. V gene TRBV20-1 combines with J gene TRBJ2-1; TRBD2 aligns across 10 bases. The junction had 8 bases not matched to a gene; V was cut back by 3 bases and J by 6 bases. Looked up from germline, CDR1 is DFQATT and CDR2 is SNEGSKA (reference sequence). The length of the CDR3 is 15 residues. The CDR3 spells CSARSGTSALNEQFF. The CDR3 DNA sequence: TGCAGTGCTAGGTCCGGGACTAGCGCCCTCAATGAGCAGTTCTTC.

This clonotype appeared many times. The chain couples TRBV5-1 to TRBJ2-3, with D perhaps assigned TRBD1 or TRBD2 (5 bases each). The germline CDR1 and CDR2 sequences are SGHRS and YFSETQ. This CDR3 is 16 amino acids long. V lost 0 bases and J lost 6, with 17 bases in between. CDR3 sequence (DNA): TGCGCCAGCAGCTTGGTGGGACGGGATTCCGCCGATACGCAGTATTTT. The encoded protein is CASSLVGRDSADTQYF.

Many counts were recorded for this clonotype. This sequence joins TRBV13 and TRBJ2-1; D uncertain. With 5 bases removed from V and 3 bases from J, the gap between germline ends came to 14 bases. CDR1 is PRHDT, CDR2 FYEKMQ, per germline (reference sequence). The CDR3 runs 15 residues. CDR3 nucleotide sequence: TGTGCCAGCAGCCCCTCTGGGGAAAACTACAATGAGCAGTTCTTC. Its translation: CASSPSGENYNEQFF. The entire variable domain, with the rest obtained from reference TRBV13 and TRBJ2-1, is as follows: AAGVIQSPRHLIKEKRETATLKCYPIPRHDTVYWYQQGPGQDPQFLISFYEKMQSDKGSIPDRFSAQQFSDYHSELNMSSLELGDSALYFCASSPSGENYNEQFFGPGTRLTVL.

The table lists this clonotype with many counts. This chain uses TRBV7-2 with TRBJ1-4; D gene ambiguous. The CDR3 loop spans 16 amino acids. Germline V CDR1 and CDR2: SGHTA, FQGNSA. V was cut by 2 bases and J by 5 bases, with 15 bases left in between. CDR3 coding DNA: TGTGCCAGCAGCTTATCCATCCAGAGAAAAAATGAAAAACTGTTTTTT. Its translation: CASSLSIQRKNEKLFF.

This clonotype was recorded many times. The rearrangement links TRBV7-2 to TRBJ2-7, with 9 bases fitting TRBD1. With V trimmed by 5 bases and J by 6 bases, 8 bases remained unmatched. The germline gives CDR1 SGHTA, CDR2 FQGNSA. This CDR3 is 14 amino acids long. The CDR3 nucleotides are TGTGCCAGCAGCGGACAGGGGCGAGTCGGCGAGCAGTACTTC. Its translation is CASSGQGRVGEQYF.

This clonotype showed up many times. The chain combines TRBV20-1 with TRBJ1-2, with D perhaps TRBD1 (6 bases). Trimming left V 4 bases short and J 7 bases short, with 13 bases between. Germline V gene sequence: CDR1 DFQATT, CDR2 SNEGSKA (reference sequence). The CDR3 contains 12 residues. CDR3 loop: CSATGHPRGYTF. CDR3 in DNA: TGCAGTGCTACGGGACACCCGCGTGGCTACACCTTC.

This clonotype was detected many times. The chain has TRBV7-9 and TRBJ2-2, with 7 nucleotides matching TRBD1. The CDR3 length is 14 residues. V lost 10 bases and J lost 3; bases outside the gene matches: 8. The germline CDR1 and CDR2 sequences are SEHNR and FQNEAQ (reference sequence). The CDR3 nucleotides are TGTGCCACCAGGGACAGACAACACACCGGGGAGCTGTTTTTT. Its protein is CATRDRQHTGELFF.